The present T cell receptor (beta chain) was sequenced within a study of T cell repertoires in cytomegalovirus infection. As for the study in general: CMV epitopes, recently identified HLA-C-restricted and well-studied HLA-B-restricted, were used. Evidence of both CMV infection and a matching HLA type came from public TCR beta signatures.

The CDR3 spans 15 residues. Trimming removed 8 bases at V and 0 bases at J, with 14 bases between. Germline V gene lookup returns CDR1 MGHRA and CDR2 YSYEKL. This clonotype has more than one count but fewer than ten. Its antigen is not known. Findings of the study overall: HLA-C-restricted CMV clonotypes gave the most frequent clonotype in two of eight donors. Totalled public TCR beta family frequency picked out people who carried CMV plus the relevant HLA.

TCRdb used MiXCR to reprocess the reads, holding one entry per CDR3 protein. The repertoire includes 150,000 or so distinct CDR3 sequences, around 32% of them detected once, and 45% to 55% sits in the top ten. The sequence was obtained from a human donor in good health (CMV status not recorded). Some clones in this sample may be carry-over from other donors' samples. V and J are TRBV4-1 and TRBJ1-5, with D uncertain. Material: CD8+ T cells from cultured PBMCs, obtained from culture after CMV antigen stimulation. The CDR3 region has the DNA TGCGCCAGCGGGGAGCTGTATCCTAGCAATCAGCCCCAGCATTTT. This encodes CASGELYPSNQPQHF.